The source of this TCR beta chain is a study of beta chain features in type 1 diabetes. Via CD45RO/CCR7/CD25/CD127/CD95/CD27, cells of the CD4+ naive, central memory, regulatory and stem cell-like memory subsets were sorted. Every bit of the isolated RNA underwent reverse transcription, so sequencing read expressed TCRB transcripts. The repertoire was sequenced with immunoSEQ multiplex PCR; TCRdb's copy has only in-frame clones and lacks some. This sample has approximately 15,000 clones; 60% to 80% occur once, and the top ten carry less than 0.35%. CDR1 and CDR2 (germline): SQVTM, ANQGSEA. V shed 6 bases, J shed 4 bases, and the junction held 3 bases outside the gene matches. The CDR3 covers 12 residues. Study observations and caveats: TCRB CDR3 length was moderately but significantly reduced in all four CD4+ subsets of Type 1 diabetes patients. The influence of HLA type on TCRB rearrangement stayed undetermined.

This clone has a handful of counts. Its antigen is as yet unknown. The sequenced material came from stem cell memory CD4+ T cells from blood. The chain recombines TRBV29-1 with TRBJ2-7, with TRBD1 identical over 10 bases. This receptor was obtained from a woman aged 18-29 years with type 1 diabetes. The CDR3 DNA sequence: TGCAGCGTCCGGGACAGGGGATACGAGCAGTACTTC. It translates to CSVRDRGYEQYF.